These 15 T cell receptor beta chains came from one sample sequenced in a study of response to subunit inactivated influenza vaccine. Using its own MiXCR run on the RT-PCR reads, TCRdb lists one record per CDR3 protein. The sample includes about 180,000 distinct CDR3 sequences, around a tenth seen only once; the top ten take 9.5% to 13%. The source material was non-naive T cells sorted from PBMCs, sampled on the day of vaccination. These TCRs come from a man aged 50-60 years who received an inactivated influenza vaccine.

V is TRBV14 and J is TRBJ2-1; TRBD1 agrees at 8 bases. The CDR3 sequence is 17 residues long. Germline CDR1 SGHDN, CDR2 FVKESK. V shed 3 bases and J 10 bases; nucleotides not matched to a gene: 17. DNA of the CDR3: TGTGCCAGCAGCCACCTCAGGGGGCGAGGGAGTGGGATGGAGCAGTTCTTC. Protein product: CASSHLRGRGSGMEQFF.

This clonotype has at least ten counts. The V call is TRBV7-2, the J call TRBJ1-6; D gene unclear. Trimming removed 2 bases at V and 6 bases at J, with 2 bases between. Per the germline V gene, CDR1 is SGHTA and CDR2 is FQGNSA. CDR3 size: 12 residues. The CDR3 DNA reads as TGTGCCAGCAGCTTAAGTAATTCACCCCTCCACTTT. Protein: CASSLSNSPLHF. Together with reference TRBV7-2 and TRBJ1-6, the CDR3 gives the full variable domain: GAGVSQSPSNKVTEKGKDVELRCDPISGHTALYWYRQSLGQGLEFLIYFQGNSAPDKSGLPSDRFSAERTGGSVSTLTIQRTQQEDSAVYLCASSLSNSPLHFGNGTRLTVT.

This clonotype was counted many times. This chain joins TRBV27 and TRBJ2-1; 14 positions agree with TRBD2. The germline gives CDR1 MNHEY, CDR2 SMNVEV (reference sequence). J gave up 12 bases and V 6 bases, and 10 bases lay outside the gene matches. There are 15 residues in the CDR3. In nucleotides, the CDR3 is TGTGCCAGCAGCCGCGCCGGGACTAGCGGGAGAAGGCAGTTCTTC. This codes for CASSRAGTSGRRQFF.

The table lists this clonotype with many counts. In nucleotides, the CDR3 is TGTGCCAGCAGAGGGGTCGGAGGCTACACCTTC. This encodes CASRGVGGYTF. This chain links TRBV27 with TRBJ1-2, with D possibly being TRBD1 (5 bases). Deletions cut 6 bases from V and 8 bases from J, with 10 bases between. From germline, CDR1 is MNHEY and CDR2 SMNVEV (reference sequence). CDR3 length: 11 amino acids.

The J gene is TRBJ2-6, the V gene TRBV7-9, with D perhaps TRBD1 (7 bases). V was cut by 3 bases and J by 0 bases, with 12 bases left in between. Germline CDR1 is SEHNR and CDR2 is FQNEAQ (reference sequence). The CDR3 is 17 residues long. The CDR3 reads CASSFSGGPSGANVLTF. DNA for the CDR3: TGTGCCAGCAGCTTTTCAGGGGGGCCCTCTGGGGCCAACGTCCTGACTTTC.

The chain couples TRBV6-2 or TRBV6-3 to TRBJ2-2; 8 bases fit TRBD1. The V gene's germline CDR1 is MNHEY and CDR2 SVGEGT. This CDR3 has 14 amino acids. The ends lost 1 base at V and 6 bases at J; junction bases unmatched: 1. CDR3 region: CASSYWTGSGELFF. CDR3 in DNA: TGTGCCAGCAGTTACTGGACAGGGTCCGGGGAGCTGTTTTTT.

This clonotype has a handful of counts. The chain carries TRBV7-2 and TRBJ1-6; the match to TRBD1 covers 8 bases. CDR1 and CDR2 (germline): SGHTA, FQGNSA. The CDR3 extends over 14 amino acids. The J segment lost 5 bases and the V segment lost 4 bases, leaving 1 base of the junction unmatched. The CDR3 loop is CASSSGQDNSPLHF. CDR3 nucleotides: TGTGCCAGCAGCTCGGGACAGGATAATTCACCCCTCCACTTT. The full variable domain, rest sourced from reference TRBV7-2 and TRBJ1-6, is GAGVSQSPSNKVTEKGKDVELRCDPISGHTALYWYRQSLGQGLEFLIYFQGNSAPDKSGLPSDRFSAERTGGSVSTLTIQRTQQEDSAVYLCASSSGQDNSPLHFGNGTRLTVT.

CDR3 coding DNA: TGCAGCGTTGCTCGGTCTAGCGGGGATCACACAGATACGCAGTATTTT. It translates to CSVARSSGDHTDTQYF. The rearrangement joins TRBV29-1 to TRBJ2-3; 9 bases are shared with TRBD2. Per the germline V gene, CDR1 is SQVTM and CDR2 is ANQGSEA. This CDR3 is built from 16 residues. Trimming removed 4 bases from V and 2 bases from J; junction bases left unmatched: 10.

This chain links TRBV11-2 with TRBJ2-3; D ambiguous. The CDR3 loop spans 14 amino acids. V was cut by 2 bases and J by 4 bases, with 10 bases left in between. The germline V gene encodes CDR1 SGHAT and CDR2 FQNNGV. This chain's CDR3 is CASSLSIAADTQYF. In DNA form, the CDR3 reads TGTGCCAGCAGCTTATCCATTGCCGCAGATACGCAGTATTTT.

The chain has TRBV27 and TRBJ1-2; D is perhaps TRBD1 (6 bases). The V end lost 5 bases, the J end lost 2 bases, and 18 bases lay between the germline ends. CDR1 and CDR2 (germline): MNHEY, SMNVEV (reference sequence). CDR3 length equals 16 residues. The CDR3 DNA reads TGTGCCAGCAGTCCCTACTCGGGGGCCAGAAACTATGGCTACACCTTC. This codes for CASSPYSGARNYGYTF.

This clonotype was detected many times. The J gene is TRBJ1-2, the V gene TRBV11-1, with D possibly matching TRBD1 (6 bases). This CDR3 is built from 19 residues. Germline loops: CDR1 SGHAT, CDR2 FQDESV (reference sequence). V lost 3 bases to trimming and J lost 3 bases, with 26 bases between them. CDR3 region: CASSFVSGRRTAIDYGYTF. The DNA of the CDR3 is TGTGCCAGCAGCTTCGTATCGGGGCGTAGGACAGCTATAGACTATGGCTACACCTTC.

This clonotype showed up just a few times. This chain uses TRBV7-9 with TRBJ2-3; D is possibly TRBD1 or TRBD2 (6 bases each). CDR3 size: 15 residues. The V and J ends lost 5 bases and 1 base respectively, with 13 bases between them. From germline, CDR1 is SEHNR and CDR2 FQNEAQ (reference sequence). The CDR3 nucleotides read TGTGCCAGCAGCCCGCGGGACATCCGCACAGATACGCAGTATTTT. This codes for CASSPRDIRTDTQYF.

This clonotype was detected ten times or more. The chain has TRBV4-2 and TRBJ1-2; D is perhaps TRBD1 (6 bases). V dropped 0 bases and J dropped 8 bases, with 19 bases sitting between them. Germline CDR1 is LGHNA and CDR2 is YNFKEQ. This CDR3 region has 16 residues. The CDR3 spells CASSQDRRGDYAGYTF. For the CDR3, the DNA is TGTGCCAGCAGCCAAGATCGTAGGGGGGACTACGCGGGCTACACCTTC.

A note on this clonotype: Since a much larger clone is just one base distant, this may be a read error. V and J are TRBV14 and TRBJ2-3, with D uncertain. The CDR3 loop spans 11 amino acids. Trimming pared 3 bases from V and 4 bases from J, leaving 2 bases between. Germline loops: CDR1 SGHDN, CDR2 FVKESK. CDR3 residues: CASSHADTQYF. DNA of the CDR3: TGTGCCAGCAGCCACGCAGATACGCAGTATTTT. Complete variable domain (other parts from reference TRBV14 and TRBJ2-3): EAGVTQFPSHSVIEKGQTVTLRCDPISGHDNLYWYRRVMGKEIKFLLHFVKESKQDESGMPNNRFLAERTGGTYSTLKVQPAELEDSGVYFCASSHADTQYFGPGTRLTVL.

In nucleotides, the CDR3 is TGTGCCAGCGGGACGGAGAATGGCTACACCTTC. Its translation is CASGTENGYTF. This chain uses TRBV6-6 with TRBJ1-2, with D maybe TRBD1 (5 bases). The ends were cut back, 8 bases at V and 6 bases at J, with 10 bases in the middle. This CDR3 spans 11 amino acids. Germline values: CDR1 MNHNY, CDR2 SVGAGI (reference sequence).